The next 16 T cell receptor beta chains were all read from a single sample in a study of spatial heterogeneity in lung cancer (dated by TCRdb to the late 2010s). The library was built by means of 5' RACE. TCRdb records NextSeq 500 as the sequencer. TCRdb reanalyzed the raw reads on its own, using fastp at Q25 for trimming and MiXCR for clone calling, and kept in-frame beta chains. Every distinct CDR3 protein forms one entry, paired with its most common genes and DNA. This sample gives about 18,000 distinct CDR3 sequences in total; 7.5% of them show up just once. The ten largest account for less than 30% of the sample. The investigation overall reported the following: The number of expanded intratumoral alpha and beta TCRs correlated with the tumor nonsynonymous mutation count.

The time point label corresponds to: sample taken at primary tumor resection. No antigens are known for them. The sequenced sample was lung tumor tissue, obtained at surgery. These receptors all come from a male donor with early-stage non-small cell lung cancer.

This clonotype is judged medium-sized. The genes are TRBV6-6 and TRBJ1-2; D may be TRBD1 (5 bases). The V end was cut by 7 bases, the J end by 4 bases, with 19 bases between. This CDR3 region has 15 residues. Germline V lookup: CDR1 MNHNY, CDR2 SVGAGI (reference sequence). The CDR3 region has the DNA TGTGCCAGCACCCCGGGACCGGCTTTTGGCTATGGCTACACCTTC. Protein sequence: CASTPGPAFGYGYTF.

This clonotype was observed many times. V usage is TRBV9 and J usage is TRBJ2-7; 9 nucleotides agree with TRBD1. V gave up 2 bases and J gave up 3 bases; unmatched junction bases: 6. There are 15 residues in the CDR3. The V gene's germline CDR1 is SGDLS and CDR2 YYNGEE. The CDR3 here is CASSVAPGQGYEQYF. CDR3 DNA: TGTGCCAGCAGCGTCGCCCCGGGACAGGGCTACGAGCAGTACTTC. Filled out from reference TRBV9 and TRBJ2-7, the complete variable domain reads DSGVTQTPKHLITATGQRVTLRCSPRSGDLSVYWYQQSLDQGLQFLIQYYNGEERAKGNILERFSAQQFPDLHSELNLSSLELGDSALYFCASSVAPGQGYEQYFGPGTRLTVT.

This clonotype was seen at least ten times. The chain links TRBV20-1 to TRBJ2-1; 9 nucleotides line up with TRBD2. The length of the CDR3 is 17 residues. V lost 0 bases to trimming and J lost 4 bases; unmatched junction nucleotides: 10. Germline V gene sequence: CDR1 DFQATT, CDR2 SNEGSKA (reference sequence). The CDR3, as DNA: TGCAGTGCTAGAGATCATCTTCGGCTAGCGGGGTACAATGAGCAGTTCTTC. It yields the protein CSARDHLRLAGYNEQFF.

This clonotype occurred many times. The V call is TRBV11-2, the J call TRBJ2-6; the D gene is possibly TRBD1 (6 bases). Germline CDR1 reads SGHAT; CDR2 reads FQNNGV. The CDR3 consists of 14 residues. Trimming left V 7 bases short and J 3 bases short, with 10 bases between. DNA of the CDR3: TGTGCCAGCACAGGGGCGGTTGGGGCCAACGTCCTGACTTTC. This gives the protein CASTGAVGANVLTF.

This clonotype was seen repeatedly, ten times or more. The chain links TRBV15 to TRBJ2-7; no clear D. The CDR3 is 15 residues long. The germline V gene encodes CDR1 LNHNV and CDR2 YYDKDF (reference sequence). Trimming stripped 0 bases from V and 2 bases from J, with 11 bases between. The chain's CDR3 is CATSRDKKGAYEQYF. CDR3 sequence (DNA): TGTGCCACCAGCAGAGATAAGAAGGGTGCCTACGAGCAGTACTTC.

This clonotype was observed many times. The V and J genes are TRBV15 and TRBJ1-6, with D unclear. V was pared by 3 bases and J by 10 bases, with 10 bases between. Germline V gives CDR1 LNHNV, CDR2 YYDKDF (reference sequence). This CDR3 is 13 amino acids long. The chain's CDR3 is CATSSGLDSPLHF. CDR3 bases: TGTGCCACCAGCAGCGGACTTGACTCACCCCTCCACTTT.

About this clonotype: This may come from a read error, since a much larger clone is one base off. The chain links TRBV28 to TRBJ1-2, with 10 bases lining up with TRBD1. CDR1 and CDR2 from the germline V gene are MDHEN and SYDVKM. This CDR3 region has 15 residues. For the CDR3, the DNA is TGTGCCAGCAGCAGAGGACAGGGGGGCGGCTATGGCTACATCTTC. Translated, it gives CASSRGQGGGYGYIF.

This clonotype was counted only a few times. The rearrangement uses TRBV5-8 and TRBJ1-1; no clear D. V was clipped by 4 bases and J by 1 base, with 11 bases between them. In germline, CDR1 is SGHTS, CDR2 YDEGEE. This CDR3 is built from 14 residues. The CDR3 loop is CASSPPVSNTEAFF. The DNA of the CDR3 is TGTGCCAGCAGCCCGCCCGTCTCGAACACTGAAGCTTTCTTT.

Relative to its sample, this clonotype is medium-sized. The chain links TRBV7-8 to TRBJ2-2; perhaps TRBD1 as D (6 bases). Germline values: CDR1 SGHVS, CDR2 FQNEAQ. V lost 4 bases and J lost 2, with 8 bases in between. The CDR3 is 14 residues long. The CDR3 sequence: CASSWTVNTGELFF. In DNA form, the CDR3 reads TGTGCCAGCAGCTGGACAGTAAACACCGGGGAGCTGTTTTTT.

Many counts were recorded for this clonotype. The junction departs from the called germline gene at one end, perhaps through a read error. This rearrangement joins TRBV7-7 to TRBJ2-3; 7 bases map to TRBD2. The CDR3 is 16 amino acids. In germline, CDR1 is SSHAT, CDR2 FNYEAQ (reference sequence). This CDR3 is CASSPRASGGTDTQYF. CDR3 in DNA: TGTGCTAGCAGCCCTCGGGCGAGCGGGGGCACAGATACGCAGTATTTT.

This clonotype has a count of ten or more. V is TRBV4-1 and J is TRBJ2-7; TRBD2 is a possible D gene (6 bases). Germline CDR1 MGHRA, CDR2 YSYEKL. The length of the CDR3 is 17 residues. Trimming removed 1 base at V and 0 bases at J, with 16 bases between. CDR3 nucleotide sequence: TGCGCCAGCAGCCAAGGGGACCCCCGCGGGATCTCCTACGAGCAGTACTTC. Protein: CASSQGDPRGISYEQYF.

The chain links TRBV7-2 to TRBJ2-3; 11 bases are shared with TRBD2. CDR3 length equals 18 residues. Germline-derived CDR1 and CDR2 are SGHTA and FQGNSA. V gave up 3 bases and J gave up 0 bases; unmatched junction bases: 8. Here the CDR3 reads CASSFSSGGLSSTDTQYF. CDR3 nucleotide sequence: TGTGCCAGCAGCTTCTCTAGCGGGGGGCTATCTAGCACAGATACGCAGTATTTT. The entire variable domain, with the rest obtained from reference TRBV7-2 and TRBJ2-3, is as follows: GAGVSQSPSNKVTEKGKDVELRCDPISGHTALYWYRQSLGQGLEFLIYFQGNSAPDKSGLPSDRFSAERTGGSVSTLTIQRTQQEDSAVYLCASSFSSGGLSSTDTQYFGPGTRLTVL.

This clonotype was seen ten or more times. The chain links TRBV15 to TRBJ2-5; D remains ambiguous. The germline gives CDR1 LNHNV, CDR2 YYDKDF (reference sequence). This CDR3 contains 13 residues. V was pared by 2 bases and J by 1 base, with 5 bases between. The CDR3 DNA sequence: TGTGCCACCAGCAGAAACAGCCAAGAGACCCAGTACTTC. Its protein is CATSRNSQETQYF.

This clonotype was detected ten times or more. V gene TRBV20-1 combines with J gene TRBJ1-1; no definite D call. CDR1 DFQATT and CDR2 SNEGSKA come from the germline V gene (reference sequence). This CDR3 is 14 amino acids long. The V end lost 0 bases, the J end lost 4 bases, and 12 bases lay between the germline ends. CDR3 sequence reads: CSARDSRVATEAFF. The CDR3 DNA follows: TGCAGTGCTAGAGATAGCCGGGTGGCCACTGAAGCTTTCTTT.

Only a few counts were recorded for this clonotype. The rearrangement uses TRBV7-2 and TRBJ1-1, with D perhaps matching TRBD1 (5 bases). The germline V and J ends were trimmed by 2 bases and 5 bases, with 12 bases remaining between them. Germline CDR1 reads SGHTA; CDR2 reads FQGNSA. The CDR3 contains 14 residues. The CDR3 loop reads CASSLWVGGTEAFF. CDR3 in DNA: TGTGCCAGCAGCTTATGGGTGGGGGGGACTGAAGCTTTCTTT.

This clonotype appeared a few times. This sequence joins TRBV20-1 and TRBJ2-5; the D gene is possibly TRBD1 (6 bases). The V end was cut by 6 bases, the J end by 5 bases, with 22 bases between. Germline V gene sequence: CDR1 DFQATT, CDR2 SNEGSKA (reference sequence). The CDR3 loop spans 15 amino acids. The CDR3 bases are TGCAGTGCCAACTCTAAGGCAGGGGTCGGGGAGACCCAGTACTTC. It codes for CSANSKAGVGETQYF.